The 8 T cell receptor beta chains in this list originate from one sample, sequenced in a study of T cell responses to AZD1222 COVID-19 vaccine. Only in-frame clones appear in the TCRdb table, and some are missing; sequencing was by immunoSEQ multiplex PCR. This sample has more than 110,000 clones, with about nine tenths found just once. Material: peripheral blood, obtained on day 0 of AZD1222 vaccination. The receptors come from an adult in good health.

The J gene is TRBJ2-1, the V gene TRBV15; 8 nucleotides line up with TRBD1. CDR3 size: 17 residues. The germline V gene has CDR1 LNHNV and CDR2 YYDKDF (reference sequence). The V gene end was trimmed by 3 bases and the J gene end by 0 bases; junction bases not matched to a gene: 7. CDR3 coding DNA: TGTGCCACCAGCAGCCTCCTAGACAGGGGCTCCTACAATGAGCAGTTCTTC. As protein: CATSSLLDRGSYNEQFF.

V gene TRBV6-4 combines with J gene TRBJ2-1, with 9 positions matching TRBD2. The CDR3 is made up of 16 amino acids. V gave up 5 bases and J gave up 8 bases; unmatched junction bases: 13. CDR1 and CDR2 from the germline V gene are MRHNA and SNTAGT. CDR3 protein: CASSPLGSGGSYEQFF. CDR3 DNA sequence: TGTGCCAGCAGTCCCCTAGGTAGCGGGGGATCCTATGAGCAGTTCTTC.

This clone was recorded only once. The chain links TRBV11-2 to TRBJ2-7; TRBD2 aligns across 8 bases. Germline values: CDR1 SGHAT, CDR2 FQNNGV. CDR3 length: 15 amino acids. The V gene end was trimmed by 1 base and the J gene end by 3 bases; junction bases not matched to a gene: 5. CDR3 residues: CASSLVAGGRYEQYF. The CDR3 DNA reads TGTGCCAGCAGCTTAGTCGCGGGAGGACGCTACGAGCAGTACTTC.

V and J are TRBV19 and TRBJ2-2; TRBD1 or TRBD2 may be the D gene (5 bases each). Trimming took 8 bases from V and 3 from J, leaving 19 bases between them. The CDR3 runs 16 residues. In germline, CDR1 is LNHDA, CDR2 SQIVND (reference sequence). Here the CDR3 reads CASGWDPKADTGELFF. DNA for the CDR3: TGTGCCAGTGGATGGGACCCCAAGGCGGACACCGGGGAGCTGTTTTTT.

This chain's CDR3 is CASSEGSGGPGLTDTQYF. CDR3 bases: TGTGCCAGCAGTGAAGGGAGCGGGGGTCCAGGGCTCACAGATACGCAGTATTTT. This chain joins TRBV2 and TRBJ2-3, with 8 positions matching TRBD2. The germline gives CDR1 SNHLY, CDR2 FYNNEI. The V gene end was trimmed by 1 base and the J gene end by 2 bases; junction bases not matched to a gene: 11. The CDR3 has 18 residues.

Comment on this clone: The germline gene is not matched at one end of the junction; a read error may be the cause. The gene calls are TRBV5-1 and TRBJ1-4; perhaps TRBD1 as D (6 bases). Per germline, CDR1 SGHRS and CDR2 YFSETQ. CDR3 size: 13 residues. CDR3 sequence reads: CASSLGADEKLFF. The CDR3 DNA is TGCGCCAGCAGTTTGGGGGCAGATGAAAAACTGTTTTTT.

V is TRBV5-3 and J is TRBJ2-7; perhaps TRBD2 as D (6 bases). TRBV5-3 is identified as an open reading frame with a role that is uncertain. The length of the CDR3 is 19 residues. V lost 1 base, J lost 1 base, and 24 bases lay in between. The CDR3 sequence: CARSLTHFRGGKNSYEQYF. The CDR3 region has the DNA TGTGCCAGAAGCTTGACCCATTTCCGTGGCGGGAAAAATTCCTACGAGCAGTACTTC.

J is TRBJ2-1 and V is TRBV7-9; tentatively, D is TRBD2 (5 bases). CDR1 is SEHNR, CDR2 FQNEAQ, per germline (reference sequence). V lost 5 bases, J lost 0 bases, and 11 bases lay in between. The CDR3 is 15 residues long. The CDR3 DNA reads TGTGCCAGCAGCCGCCGTCGGGGCTCCTACAATGAGCAGTTCTTC. Translated, it gives CASSRRRGSYNEQFF.